Detailed here is one T cell receptor (beta chain). Its antigen remains undetermined. No much larger clonotype is one base removed from it; base qualities were not supplied. V is cut by 2 bases and J by 6 bases, and the space between the germline ends is 14 bases. The germline V gene sets CDR1 to MGHDK and CDR2 to SYGVNS. The CDR3, from cysteine to phenylalanine, totals 14 residues. Kept here is only the CDR3 DNA, which spans 42 bases and is read in frame from base 1. This record belongs to a study of regulatory T cells in long-lasting Graves disease (dated by TCRdb to about 2021). At the level of the whole study: Patients with newly diagnosed Graves' disease had been on antithyroid drugs for under 3 months. The study was registered as a clinical trial and conducted in China. A total of 33 samples were covered by TCR sequencing, comprising around 13 persistent and 20 or so newly diagnosed Graves' disease patients. Peripheral blood TCR sequencing and RNA sequencing compared persistent Graves' disease patients with newly diagnosed Graves' disease patients.

Libraries were prepared through multiplex PCR. For sequencing, an Illumina HiSeq 4000 was employed. iRepertoire HTBI primers and Arm-PCR amplification of CDR3 regions were used to construct TCR beta libraries. Before sequencing, the PCR products went through gel purification. The published analysis was carried out like this. Gene usage analysis of CDR3 amino acid clonotypes used the 60 to 75 TRBV and approximately 13 TRBJ segments found across samples. COPE and FqMerger were used to merge filtered high-quality paired reads into contigs. BLAST was used to align contigs to the IMGT TRBV, TRBD and TRBJ reference genes, and CDR3 was defined following IMGT. Highly expanded clones were defined as clonotypes with a frequency above 0.1%. Repertoire diversity was measured by Shannon entropy, and V-J evenness by the Gini coefficient. Clonotypes shared by more than one individual were considered public. TCRdb redid the processing of the public reads, applying fastp at Q25 and MiXCR, and retained in-frame beta chains. One record per CDR3 amino acid sequence lists the most common genes and DNA. The V and J calls and clone size come from TCRdb's table, not from the authors' own analysis. The sample contains about 560,000 distinct CDR3 sequences, about 15% of them found a single time. The ten largest account for 12% of the sample.

The paper's findings and limits, for the study overall: The authors noted that the small sample size was a limitation that may lower accuracy. Patients with persistent disease shared more public clonotypes (around 3,000) than newly diagnosed patients did (about 970). Lower TCR Shannon entropy and fewer highly expanded clones were observed in persistent Graves' disease patients than in newly diagnosed patients, which suggested clonal expansion. Persistent disease showed preferential use of TRBV28, TRBJ1-2 and TRBJ2-5, whereas newly diagnosed disease favored TRBV20-1 and TRBJ2-1. Peripheral blood alone was examined, since thyroid tissue, which constituted the primary lesion, could not be accessed. Sequencing and analysis were restricted to the TCR beta chain.

The sample's time point label, decoded: newly diagnosed GD, antithyroid drugs for less than 3 months. RNA was extracted from PBMCs in TRIzol for both TCR sequencing and RNA sequencing. Graves' disease was diagnosed according to American Thyroid Association guidelines. Patients were recruited from an endocrinology department in Xi'an, China. Each patient gave 7 to 9.5 milliliters of peripheral blood, collected in an EDTA anticoagulant tube. Ficoll Paque Plus density gradient separation was used to isolate PBMCs, and no further T cell sorting was done. An Agilent 2100 Bioanalyzer and agarose gel were used to assess RNA quality, and a NanoDrop 2000 was used to measure RNA concentration. In addition, the sample was reused for a study of T cells in Graves' hyperthyroidism and ophthalmopathy. The second study's authors report: Graves' hyperthyroidism was defined as stable when no progression to ophthalmopathy occurred over 18 months of follow-up. Hyperthyroidism patients were newly diagnosed, had a disease duration of under 2 months, and were aged 18 to 65 years. Exclusion was applied to patients with uncontrolled infections, other autoimmune diseases, pregnancy or lactation. Diagnoses were based on clinical symptoms, serum thyroxine and TRAb, thyroid ultrasound and orbital computed tomography. For the first round of RT-PCR on the TCR CDR3, the HTBI primer set was used together with the Qiagen OneStep RT-PCR kit. Most expanded thyroid clonotypes (frequency above 0.001) were also found in blood, which suggests that blood repertoires may mirror thyroid immune responses. Ophthalmopathy was separated from stable hyperthyroidism by a 13 V-J signature model, with 85% to 90% sensitivity and 81% to 83% specificity obtained in cross-validation and 80%/75% obtained in testing. In validation, the model predicted progression to ophthalmopathy a median of approximately 6.6 months before onset, with 70% to 71% sensitivity and roughly 77% specificity. TCR V-J signatures able to tell the groups apart were searched for in a discovery cohort of 90 to 100 patients, of whom under 45 had Graves' ophthalmopathy and 57 had stable Graves' hyperthyroidism. Prospective prediction of ophthalmopathy was tested in an independent validation cohort consisting of under 20 hyperthyroidism patients and over 15 patients who later progressed to ophthalmopathy. The approximately 100 discovery patients were divided at random into training and test sets in a 7:3 ratio. In roughly six Graves' hyperthyroidism patients, the study also compared T-cell repertoires from thyroid tissue with T-cell repertoires from blood. After blood sampling, hyperthyroidism patients were treated with methimazole at a starting dose of 30 mg daily, and ophthalmopathy patients were treated with high-dose intravenous methylprednisolone. Libraries were constructed in a second round of multiplex PCR, after which size selection and purification were performed. Sequencing of the libraries was done on an Illumina HiSeq2000 using paired-end 100 bp reads. Raw data were processed with SOAPnuke, discarding reads with adapters, uncalled bases, mean Phred below 15, or no exact constant-primer or identifier match. High-quality paired reads were merged with COPE v1.2.5, and unique nucleotide sequences were defined as clonotypes. Clonotypes were aligned to IMGT TRBV, TRBD and TRBJ reference segments using MiTCR v1.1. The analysis was restricted to V-J combinations with a frequency above 0.0001, which together covered 99.2% of the repertoires. The TCS score was defined as F50 (clonal expansion) divided by E x V (chaos), with BLOSUM62-based TCRdist calculated between CDR3 peptides within each V-J. Welch's t-statistics and random forest reduced 514 V-J features to 10 to 15, which were used in a naive Bayes classifier (R e1071). No statistical method was used to set the sample size in advance, and investigators knew the group allocation. The paper reports TCR Vbeta CDR3 sequencing of approximately 140 peripheral blood samples: around 41 ophthalmopathy, some 80 hyperthyroidism and approximately 17 progressor patients.

This TCR came from a man aged 18-30 years with Graves disease. Donor details come from another sample of the same person, matched by shared clones. Here the chain combines TRBV25-1 and TRBJ2-7, with the D gene too uncertain to name. Source: peripheral blood mononuclear cells (PBMCs), taken at new diagnosis, from a patient treated with antithyroid drugs. The CDR3 here reads CASSEHGRTSEQYF. The DNA reads TGTGCCAGCAGTGAACATGGTCGAACCTCCGAGCAGTACTTC.